The T cell receptor (beta chain) described here comes from a study of tumor-infiltrating lymphocytes in primary liver carcinoma. Overall study context: The neoplasms were of stage T1-T3 N0M0, with dimensions of roughly 4.2 to 11 cm across.

The tissue used was unsorted bulk material of roughly 17-33 mg. RNA and DNA were co-extracted from it with the AllPrep DNA/RNA mini kit. Patients showed chronic HBV infection and an absence of prior treatment. Each tumor was sampled at four poles and its centre. Points from the study as a whole: When set against blood, tumors had a significantly higher top-250-clone fraction (p = 0.039).

TCR beta cDNA was prepared out of around 460 ng total RNA by means of a constant-region primer. ARM-PCR, slightly modified, supplied the TCR beta libraries through three nested multiplex PCR rounds. Rounds one and two of PCR, each of 10 cycles, were primed with TRBV1-TRBV30 forward primers and a C-beta reverse primer. TCRdb called the multiplex PCR reads again in MiXCR, with one record for every CDR3 protein. Of 40,000 to 60,000 distinct CDR3 sequences in the sample, 71% are singletons; the top ten hold just under 30%. Germline loops: CDR1 LGHNA, CDR2 YNFKEQ. The CDR3 loop spans 16 amino acids. In the case of this clonotype: The target antigen is unknown. One end of the junction is discordant with germline, which a read error may explain.

This TCR derives from a middle-aged man with primary liver carcinoma and hepatitis B virus infection. Sequenced sample: liver tumor tissue from sampling region 5. The subset here: tumor region T5, tumor centre. This rearrangement joins TRBV4-2 to TRBJ2-7; TRBD2 aligns across 10 bases. The CDR3 nucleotides are TGTGCCAGCAGCCAAGAACTATCTAGCGGGGGCTACGAGCAGTATTTC. This codes for CASSQELSSGGYEQYF.